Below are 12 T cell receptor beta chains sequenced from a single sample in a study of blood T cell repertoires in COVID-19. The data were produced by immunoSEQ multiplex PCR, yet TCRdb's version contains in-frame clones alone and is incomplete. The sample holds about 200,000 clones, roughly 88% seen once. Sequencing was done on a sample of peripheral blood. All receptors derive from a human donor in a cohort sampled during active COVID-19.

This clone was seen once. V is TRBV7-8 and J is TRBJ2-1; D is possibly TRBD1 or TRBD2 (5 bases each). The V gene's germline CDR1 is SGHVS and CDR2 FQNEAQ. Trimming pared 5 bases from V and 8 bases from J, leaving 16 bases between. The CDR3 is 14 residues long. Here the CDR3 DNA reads TGTGCCAGCAGCCGGGACCGGGGAGTCGATGAGCAGTTCTTC. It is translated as CASSRDRGVDEQFF.

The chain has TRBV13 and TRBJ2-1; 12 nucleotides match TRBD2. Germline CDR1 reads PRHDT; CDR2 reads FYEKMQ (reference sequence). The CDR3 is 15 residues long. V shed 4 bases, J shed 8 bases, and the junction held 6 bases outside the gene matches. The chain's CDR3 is CASSSTSGGFDEQFF. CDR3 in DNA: TGTGCCAGCAGCTCGACTAGCGGGGGATTCGATGAGCAGTTCTTC.

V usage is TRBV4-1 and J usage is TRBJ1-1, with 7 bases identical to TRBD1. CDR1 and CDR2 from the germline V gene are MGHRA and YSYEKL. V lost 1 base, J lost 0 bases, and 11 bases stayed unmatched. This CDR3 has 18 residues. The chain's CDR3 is CASSQGFTNRGMNTEAFF. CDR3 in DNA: TGCGCCAGCAGCCAAGGATTCACAAACAGGGGTATGAACACTGAAGCTTTCTTT.

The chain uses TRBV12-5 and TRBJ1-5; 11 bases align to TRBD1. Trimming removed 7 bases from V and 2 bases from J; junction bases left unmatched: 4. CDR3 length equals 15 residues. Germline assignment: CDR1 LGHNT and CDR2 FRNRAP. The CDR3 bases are TGTGCTAGTGCCTGGACAGGGGGCCGCAATCAGCCCCAGCATTTT. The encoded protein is CASAWTGGRNQPQHF.

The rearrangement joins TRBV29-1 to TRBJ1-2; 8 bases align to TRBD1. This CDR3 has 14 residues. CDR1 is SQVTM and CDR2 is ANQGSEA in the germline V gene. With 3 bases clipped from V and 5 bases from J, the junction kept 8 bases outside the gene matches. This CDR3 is CSVDPGQGWYGYTF. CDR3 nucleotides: TGCAGCGTTGATCCCGGACAGGGCTGGTATGGCTACACCTTC. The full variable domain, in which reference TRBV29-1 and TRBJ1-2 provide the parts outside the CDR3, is SAVISQKPSRDICQRGTSLTIQCQVDSQVTMMFWYRQQPGQSLTLIATANQGSEATYESGFVIDKFPISRPNLTFSTLTVSNMSPEDSSIYLCSVDPGQGWYGYTFGSGTRLTVV.

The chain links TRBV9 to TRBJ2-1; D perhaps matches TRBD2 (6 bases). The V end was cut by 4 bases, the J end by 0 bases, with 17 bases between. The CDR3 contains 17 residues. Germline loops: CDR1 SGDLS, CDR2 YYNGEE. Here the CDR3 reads CASSPHQAGHSYNEQFF. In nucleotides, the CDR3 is TGTGCCAGCAGCCCCCACCAAGCGGGCCACTCCTACAATGAGCAGTTCTTC.

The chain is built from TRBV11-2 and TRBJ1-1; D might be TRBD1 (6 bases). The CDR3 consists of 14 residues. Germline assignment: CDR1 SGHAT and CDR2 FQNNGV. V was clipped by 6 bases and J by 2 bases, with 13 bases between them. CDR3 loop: CASSMLGGNTEAFF. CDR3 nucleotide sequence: TGTGCCAGCAGTATGTTAGGGGGAAACACTGAAGCTTTCTTT.

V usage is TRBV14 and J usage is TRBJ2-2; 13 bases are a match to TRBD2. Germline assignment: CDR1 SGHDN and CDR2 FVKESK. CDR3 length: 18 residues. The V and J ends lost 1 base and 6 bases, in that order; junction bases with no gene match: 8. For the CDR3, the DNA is TGTGCCAGCAGCCAAGGGGTCGGACTAGCGGGAGTCGCCGGGGAGCTGTTTTTT. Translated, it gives CASSQGVGLAGVAGELFF.

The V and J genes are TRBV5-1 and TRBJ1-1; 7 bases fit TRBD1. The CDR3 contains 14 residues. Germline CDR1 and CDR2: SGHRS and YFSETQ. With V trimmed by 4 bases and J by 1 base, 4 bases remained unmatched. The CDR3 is CASSRGQRNTEAFF. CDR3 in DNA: TGCGCCAGCAGCCGGGGACAGAGGAACACTGAAGCTTTCTTT.

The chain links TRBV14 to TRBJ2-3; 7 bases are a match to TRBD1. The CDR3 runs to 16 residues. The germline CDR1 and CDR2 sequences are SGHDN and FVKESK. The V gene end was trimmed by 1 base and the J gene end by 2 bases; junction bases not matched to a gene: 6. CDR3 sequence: CASSQGWGQLTDTQYF. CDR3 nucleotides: TGTGCCAGCAGCCAAGGATGGGGACAGCTCACAGATACGCAGTATTTT.

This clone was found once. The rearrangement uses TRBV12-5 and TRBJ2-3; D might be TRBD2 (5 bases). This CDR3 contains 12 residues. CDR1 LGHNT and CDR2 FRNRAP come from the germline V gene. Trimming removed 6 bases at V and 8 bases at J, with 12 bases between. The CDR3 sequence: CASGPSGVTQYF. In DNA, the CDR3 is TGTGCTAGTGGCCCGAGCGGAGTTACGCAGTATTTT.

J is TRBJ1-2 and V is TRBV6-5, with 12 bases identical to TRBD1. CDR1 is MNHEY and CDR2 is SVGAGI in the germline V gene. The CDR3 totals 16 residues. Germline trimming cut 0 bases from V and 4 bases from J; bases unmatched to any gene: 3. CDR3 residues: CASSYSGTGGGYGYTF. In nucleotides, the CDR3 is TGTGCCAGCAGTTACTCCGGGACAGGGGGCGGCTATGGCTACACCTTC.